This T cell receptor (beta chain) was captured by sequencing in a study of T cells in Graves' hyperthyroidism and ophthalmopathy. Study-wide background: Peripheral blood was drawn at first diagnosis, prior to all treatment.

There are a few counts of this clonotype. What it binds is unknown. It was approximately 9.4 ml of fresh peripheral blood that supplied the PBMCs. Overall study results and limits: Model-based prediction identified ophthalmopathy a median about 6 months prior to its onset. Most thyroid clonotypes with frequency above 0.001 were detected in blood.

RNA transcripts provided the source from which TCR beta CDR3 regions were amplified. Initially, a first-round RT-PCR of the TCR CDR3 employed the HTBI primer set. TCRdb ran MiXCR on the multiplex PCR reads and lists one entry per CDR3 protein. The sample holds about 500,000 distinct CDR3 sequences, 15% to 20% seen once. Deletions cut 0 bases from V and 4 bases from J, with 15 bases between. The germline gives CDR1 DFQATT, CDR2 SNEGSKA (reference sequence). The CDR3 loop spans 15 amino acids. The receptor was derived from a woman between 18 and 29 years old with Graves' hyperthyroidism. The specimen was blood. The chain carries TRBV20-1 and TRBJ1-2; no clear D gene. The CDR3 bases are TGCAGTGCTAGAGATGTCTGGGCCAGCCCCTATGGCTACACCTTC. Translated, it gives CSARDVWASPYGYTF.